This paragraph covers one T cell receptor (beta chain) sequence. Its antigen is not known. Germline lookup yields CDR1 SGHTA and CDR2 FQGTGA. The CDR3 contains 13 residues. Deletions cut 5 bases from V and 2 bases from J, with 9 bases between. The data stem from a study of T cell responses to AZD1222 COVID-19 vaccine. Profiling relied on immunoSEQ multiplex PCR, and the TCRdb table lists in-frame clones only, not all of them. The sample lists more than 80,000 clones; roughly 93% were seen once. General study findings and limits: The span of vaccine-associated CD4 TCRs extended across spike, with dominance at 160-218 and 743-854. Donor demographics were predominantly white British with a female majority; clonal diversity may be underestimated. Only after the peak T cell response were repertoires sampled. Spike-specific TCR breadth and depth were elevated following two AZD1222 doses.

The V call is TRBV7-3, the J call TRBJ1-2; a weak D match, TRBD1 (5 bases). The sample was peripheral blood, taken on day 0 of AZD1222 vaccination. The TCR comes from an adult in good health. The CDR3 DNA sequence: TGTGCCAGCAGCGCGGGACCGAACTATGGCTACACCTTC. The encoded protein is CASSAGPNYGYTF.